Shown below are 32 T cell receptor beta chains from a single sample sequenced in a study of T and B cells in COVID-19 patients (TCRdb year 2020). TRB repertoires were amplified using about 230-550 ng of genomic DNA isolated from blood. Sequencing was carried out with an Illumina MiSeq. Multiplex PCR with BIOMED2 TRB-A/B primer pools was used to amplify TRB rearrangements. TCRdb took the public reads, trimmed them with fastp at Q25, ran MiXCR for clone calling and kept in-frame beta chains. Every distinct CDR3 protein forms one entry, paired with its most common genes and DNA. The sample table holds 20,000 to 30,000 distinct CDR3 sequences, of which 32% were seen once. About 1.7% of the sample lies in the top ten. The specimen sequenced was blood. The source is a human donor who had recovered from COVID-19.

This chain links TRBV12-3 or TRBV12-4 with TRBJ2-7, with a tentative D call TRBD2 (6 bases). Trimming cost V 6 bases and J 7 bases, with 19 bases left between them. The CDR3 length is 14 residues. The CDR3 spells CASSRGRYGNEQYF. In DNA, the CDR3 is TGTGCCAGCAGCCGGGGGAGGTACGGAAATGAGCAGTACTTC.

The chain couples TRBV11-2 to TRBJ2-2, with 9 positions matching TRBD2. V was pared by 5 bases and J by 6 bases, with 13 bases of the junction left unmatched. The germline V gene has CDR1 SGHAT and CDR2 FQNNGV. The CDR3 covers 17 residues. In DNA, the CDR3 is TGTGCCAGCAGCCGCGGCGGGCTAGCGGGGATGGCCGGGGAGCTGTTTTTT. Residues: CASSRGGLAGMAGELFF.

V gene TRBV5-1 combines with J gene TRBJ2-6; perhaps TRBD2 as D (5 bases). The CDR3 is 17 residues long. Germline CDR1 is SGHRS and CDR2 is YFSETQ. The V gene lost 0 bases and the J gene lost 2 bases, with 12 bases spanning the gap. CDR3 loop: CASSLGSAEPGANVLTF. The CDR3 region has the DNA TGCGCCAGCAGCTTGGGGTCAGCGGAGCCTGGGGCCAACGTCCTGACTTTC.

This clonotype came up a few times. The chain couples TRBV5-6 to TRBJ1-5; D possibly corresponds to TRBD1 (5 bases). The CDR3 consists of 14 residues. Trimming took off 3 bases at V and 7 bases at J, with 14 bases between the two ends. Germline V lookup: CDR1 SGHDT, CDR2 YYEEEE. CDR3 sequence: CASSWGPQVQPQHF. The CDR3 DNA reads TGTGCCAGCAGCTGGGGACCTCAAGTGCAGCCCCAGCATTTT.

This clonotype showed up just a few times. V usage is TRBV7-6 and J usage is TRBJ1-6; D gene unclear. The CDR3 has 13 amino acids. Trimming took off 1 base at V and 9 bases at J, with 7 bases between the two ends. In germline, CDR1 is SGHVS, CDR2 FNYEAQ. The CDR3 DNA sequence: TGTGCCAGCAGCTTAGTGACCGTTTCACCCCTCCACTTT. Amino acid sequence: CASSLVTVSPLHF.

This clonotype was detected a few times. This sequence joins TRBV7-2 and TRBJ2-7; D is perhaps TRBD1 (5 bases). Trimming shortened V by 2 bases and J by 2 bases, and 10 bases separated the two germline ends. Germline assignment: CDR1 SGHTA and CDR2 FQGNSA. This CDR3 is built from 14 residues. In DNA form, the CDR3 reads TGTGCCAGCAGCTTATCTCCAGGGCCCTACGAGCAGTACTTC. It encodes CASSLSPGPYEQYF.

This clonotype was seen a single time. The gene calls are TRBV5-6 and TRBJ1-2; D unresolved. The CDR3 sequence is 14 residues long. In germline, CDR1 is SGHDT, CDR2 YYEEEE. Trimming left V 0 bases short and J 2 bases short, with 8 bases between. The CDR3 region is CASSLAGTNYGYTF. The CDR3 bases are TGTGCCAGCAGCTTGGCAGGCACCAACTATGGCTACACCTTC.

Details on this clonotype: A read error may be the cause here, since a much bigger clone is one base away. The CDR3 DNA reads TGTGCCAGTAGTAGCGGAGGTGTCGAGCAGTACTTC. The encoded protein is CASSSGGVEQYF. The rearrangement uses TRBV19 and TRBJ2-7; D may be TRBD2 (5 bases). This CDR3 spans 12 amino acids. V was clipped by 4 bases and J by 6 bases, with 10 bases between them. Germline-derived CDR1 and CDR2 are LNHDA and SQIVND (reference sequence).

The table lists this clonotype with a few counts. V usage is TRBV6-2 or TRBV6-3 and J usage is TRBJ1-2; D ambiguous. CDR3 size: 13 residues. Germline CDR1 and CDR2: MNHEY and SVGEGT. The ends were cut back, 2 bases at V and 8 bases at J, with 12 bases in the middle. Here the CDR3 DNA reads TGTGCCAGCAGTTACGGACCCTTGGACGGCTACACCTTC. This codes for CASSYGPLDGYTF.

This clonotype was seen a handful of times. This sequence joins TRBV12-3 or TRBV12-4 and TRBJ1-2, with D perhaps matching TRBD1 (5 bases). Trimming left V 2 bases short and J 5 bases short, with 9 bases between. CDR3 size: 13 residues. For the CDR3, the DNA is TGTGCCAGCAGTTTATCCAGGGAGTATGGCTACACCTTC. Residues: CASSLSREYGYTF.

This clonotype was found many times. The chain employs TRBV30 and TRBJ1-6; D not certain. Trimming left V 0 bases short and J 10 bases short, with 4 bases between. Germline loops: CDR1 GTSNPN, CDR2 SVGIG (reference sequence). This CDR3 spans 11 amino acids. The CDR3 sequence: CAWSVESPLHF. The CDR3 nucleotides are TGTGCCTGGAGTGTGGAATCACCCCTCCACTTT.

CDR3 sequence reads: CASSLVGVVGSGSYNEQFF. The CDR3, as DNA: TGTGCCAGCAGCTTGGTTGGGGTTGTGGGTTCGGGCTCCTACAATGAGCAGTTCTTC. The chain joins TRBV5-6 to TRBJ2-1; D call uncertain. The germline V gene has CDR1 SGHDT and CDR2 YYEEEE. There are 19 residues in the CDR3. V was trimmed by 0 bases and J by 0 bases, leaving 19 bases between them.

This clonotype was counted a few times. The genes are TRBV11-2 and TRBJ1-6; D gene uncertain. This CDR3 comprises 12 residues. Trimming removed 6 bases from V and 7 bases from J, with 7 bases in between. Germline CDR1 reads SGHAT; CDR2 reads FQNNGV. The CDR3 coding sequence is TGTGCCAGCAGTCTACAGAATTCACCCCTCCACTTT. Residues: CASSLQNSPLHF.

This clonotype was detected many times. In DNA, the CDR3 is TGTGCCAGTAGTACCCCGTTGGGGGTGGGCTTCTACGAGCAGTACTTC. Residues: CASSTPLGVGFYEQYF. The V and J genes are TRBV19 and TRBJ2-7; D might be TRBD1 or TRBD2, each matching 5 bases. The CDR3 has 16 amino acids. The V end was cut by 4 bases, the J end by 3 bases, with 19 bases between. Germline V gene data show CDR1 as LNHDA and CDR2 as SQIVND (reference sequence).

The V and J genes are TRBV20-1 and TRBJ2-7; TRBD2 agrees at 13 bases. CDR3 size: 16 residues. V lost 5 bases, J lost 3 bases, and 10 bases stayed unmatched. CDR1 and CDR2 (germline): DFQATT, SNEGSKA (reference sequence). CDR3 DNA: TGCAGTGCTGCCTTAGGACTAGCGGGAGTGGGCTACGAGCAGTACTTC. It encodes CSAALGLAGVGYEQYF.

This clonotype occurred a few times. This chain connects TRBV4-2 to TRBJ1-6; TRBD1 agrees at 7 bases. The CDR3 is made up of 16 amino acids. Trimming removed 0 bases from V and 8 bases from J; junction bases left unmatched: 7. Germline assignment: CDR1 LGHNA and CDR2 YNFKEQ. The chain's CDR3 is CASSQDLQGKDSPLHF. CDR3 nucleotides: TGTGCCAGCAGCCAAGATTTACAGGGGAAAGATTCACCCCTCCACTTT.

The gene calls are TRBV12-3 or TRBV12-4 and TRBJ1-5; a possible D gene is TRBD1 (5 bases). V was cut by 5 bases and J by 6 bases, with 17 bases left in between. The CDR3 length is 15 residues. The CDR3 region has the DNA TGTGCCAGCAGTCTAGACCAGGGCGGGAGTCAGCCCCAGCATTTT. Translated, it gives CASSLDQGGSQPQHF.

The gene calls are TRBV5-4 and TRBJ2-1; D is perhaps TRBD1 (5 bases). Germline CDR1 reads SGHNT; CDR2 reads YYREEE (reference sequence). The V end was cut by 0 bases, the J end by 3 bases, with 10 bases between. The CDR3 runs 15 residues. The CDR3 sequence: CASSLGQGGYNEQFF. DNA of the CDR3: TGTGCCAGCAGCTTGGGGCAGGGTGGCTACAATGAGCAGTTCTTC.

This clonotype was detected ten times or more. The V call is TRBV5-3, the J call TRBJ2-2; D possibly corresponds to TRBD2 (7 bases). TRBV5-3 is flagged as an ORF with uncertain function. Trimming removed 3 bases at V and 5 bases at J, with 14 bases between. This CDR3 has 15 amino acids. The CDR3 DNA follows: TGTGCCAGAAGCTCAACCGAGGGGGGGACCGGGGAGCTGTTTTTT. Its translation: CARSSTEGGTGELFF.

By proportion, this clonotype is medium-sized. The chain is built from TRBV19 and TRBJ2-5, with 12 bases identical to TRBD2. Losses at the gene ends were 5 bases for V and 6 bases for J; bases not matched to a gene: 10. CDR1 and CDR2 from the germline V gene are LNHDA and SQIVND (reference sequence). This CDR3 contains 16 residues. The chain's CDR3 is CASSASGRAQTKTQYF. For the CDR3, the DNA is TGTGCCAGTAGTGCTAGCGGGAGGGCCCAAACGAAGACCCAGTACTTC.

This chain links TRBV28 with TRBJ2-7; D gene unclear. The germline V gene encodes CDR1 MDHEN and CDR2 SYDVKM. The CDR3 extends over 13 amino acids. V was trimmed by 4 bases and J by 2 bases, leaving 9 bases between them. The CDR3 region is CASSSTPPYEQYF. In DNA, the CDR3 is TGTGCCAGCAGTTCTACCCCCCCCTACGAGCAGTACTTC.

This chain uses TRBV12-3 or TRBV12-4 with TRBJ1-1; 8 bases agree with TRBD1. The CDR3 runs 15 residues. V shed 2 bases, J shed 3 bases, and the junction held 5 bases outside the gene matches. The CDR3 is CASSLIETGDTEAFF. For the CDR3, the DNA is TGTGCCAGCAGTTTAATAGAGACAGGGGACACTGAAGCTTTCTTT.

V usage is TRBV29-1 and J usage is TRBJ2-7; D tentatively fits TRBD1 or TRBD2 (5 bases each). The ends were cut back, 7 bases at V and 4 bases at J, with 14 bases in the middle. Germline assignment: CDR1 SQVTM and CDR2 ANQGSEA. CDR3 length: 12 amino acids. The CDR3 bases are TGCAGCGCTCAAGGGGACGGGTACGAGCAGTACTTC. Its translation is CSAQGDGYEQYF.

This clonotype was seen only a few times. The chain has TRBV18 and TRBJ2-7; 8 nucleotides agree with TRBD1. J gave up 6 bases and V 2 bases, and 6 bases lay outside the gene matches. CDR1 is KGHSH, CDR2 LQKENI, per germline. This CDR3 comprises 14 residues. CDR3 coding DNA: TGTGCCAGCTCACCAGAGACAGGGGTTACCGAGCAGTACTTC. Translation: CASSPETGVTEQYF.

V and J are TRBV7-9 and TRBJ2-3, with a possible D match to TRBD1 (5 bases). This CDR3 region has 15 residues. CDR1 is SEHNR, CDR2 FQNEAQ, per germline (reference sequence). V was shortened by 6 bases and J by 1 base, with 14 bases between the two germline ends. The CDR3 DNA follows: TGTGCCAGCAGTCCTGACAGTGGAGGCACAGATACGCAGTATTTT. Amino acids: CASSPDSGGTDTQYF.

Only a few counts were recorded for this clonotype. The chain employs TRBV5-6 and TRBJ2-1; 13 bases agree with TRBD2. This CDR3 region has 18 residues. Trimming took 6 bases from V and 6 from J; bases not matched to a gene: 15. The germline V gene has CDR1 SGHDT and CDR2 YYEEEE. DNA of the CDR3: TGTGCCAGCATCTCGACTAGCGGGAGGCATCCCTCGGGCAATGAGCAGTTCTTC. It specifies CASISTSGRHPSGNEQFF.

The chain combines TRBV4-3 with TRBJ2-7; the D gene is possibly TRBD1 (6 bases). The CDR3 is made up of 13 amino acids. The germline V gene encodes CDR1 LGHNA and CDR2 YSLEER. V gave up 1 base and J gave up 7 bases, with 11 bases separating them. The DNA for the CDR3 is TGCGCCAGCAGCCAAGGCCAGGGGCGAGAGCAGTACTTC. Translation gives CASSQGQGREQYF.

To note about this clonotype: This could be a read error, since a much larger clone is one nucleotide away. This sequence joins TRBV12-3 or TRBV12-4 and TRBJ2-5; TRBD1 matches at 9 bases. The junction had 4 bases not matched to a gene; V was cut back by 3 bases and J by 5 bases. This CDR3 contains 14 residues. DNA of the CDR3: TGTGCCAGCAGTTTGGGGACAGGGATGGAGACCCAGTACTTC. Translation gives CASSLGTGMETQYF.

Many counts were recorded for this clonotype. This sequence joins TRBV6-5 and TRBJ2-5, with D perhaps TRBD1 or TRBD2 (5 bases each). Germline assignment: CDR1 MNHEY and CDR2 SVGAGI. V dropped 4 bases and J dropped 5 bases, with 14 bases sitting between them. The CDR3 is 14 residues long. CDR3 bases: TGTGCCAGCAGTTTGCCGGGACCGCCGGAGACCCAGTACTTC. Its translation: CASSLPGPPETQYF.

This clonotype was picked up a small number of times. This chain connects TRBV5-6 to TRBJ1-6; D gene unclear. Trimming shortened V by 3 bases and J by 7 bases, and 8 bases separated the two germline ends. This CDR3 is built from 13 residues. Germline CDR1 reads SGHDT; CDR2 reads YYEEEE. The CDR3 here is CASSSRRNSPLHF. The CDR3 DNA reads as TGTGCCAGCAGCTCCCGACGAAATTCACCCCTCCACTTT.

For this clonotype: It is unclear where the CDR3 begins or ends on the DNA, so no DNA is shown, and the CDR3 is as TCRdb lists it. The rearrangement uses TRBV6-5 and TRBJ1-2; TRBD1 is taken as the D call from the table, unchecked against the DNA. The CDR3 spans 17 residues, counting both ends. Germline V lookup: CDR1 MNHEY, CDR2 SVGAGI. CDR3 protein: CASSSSGQSFLDYGYTF.

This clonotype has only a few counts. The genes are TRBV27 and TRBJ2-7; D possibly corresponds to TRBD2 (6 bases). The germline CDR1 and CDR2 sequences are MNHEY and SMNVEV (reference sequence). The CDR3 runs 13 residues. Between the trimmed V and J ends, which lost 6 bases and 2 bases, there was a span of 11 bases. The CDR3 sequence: CASRAGGTYEQYF. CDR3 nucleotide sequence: TGTGCCAGCAGGGCTGGGGGGACCTACGAGCAGTACTTC.